What follows are 9 T cell receptor beta chains derived from one specimen sequenced in a study of radiotherapy plus CTLA-4 blockade in lung cancer. Assay used: immunoSEQ multiplex PCR; TCRdb lists only in-frame clones, some missing. The sample records about 78,000 clones, around nine tenths being singletons. Specimen: peripheral blood, collected from a patient treated with radiotherapy plus ipilimumab. These receptors came from a human donor with non-small cell lung cancer who had stable disease on radiotherapy plus ipilimumab.

In this sample, this clone turned up once. This chain joins TRBV5-1 and TRBJ2-2, with D unresolved. Per the germline V gene, CDR1 is SGHRS and CDR2 is YFSETQ. The CDR3 is made up of 14 amino acids. The V end lost 4 bases, the J end lost 5 bases, and 12 bases lay between the germline ends. CDR3: CASSPGRSTGELFF. As DNA, the CDR3 is TGCGCCAGCAGCCCCGGAAGATCAACCGGGGAGCTGTTTTTT.

The chain carries TRBV9 and TRBJ2-5; 11 bases line up with TRBD1. The CDR3 is 15 residues long. Trimming took 4 bases from V and 8 from J; bases not matched to a gene: 10. CDR1 is SGDLS and CDR2 is YYNGEE in the germline V gene. The CDR3 loop is CASSFRVGQGATQYF. The CDR3 DNA sequence: TGTGCCAGCAGCTTCCGGGTTGGACAGGGGGCTACCCAGTACTTC.

J is TRBJ1-1 and V is TRBV5-6, with unresolved D. Trimming removed 0 bases at V and 0 bases at J, with 12 bases between. The CDR3 totals 16 residues. Per germline, CDR1 SGHDT and CDR2 YYEEEE. The CDR3 region has the DNA TGTGCCAGCAGCTTGGGGTTTCTGGCTATGAACACTGAAGCTTTCTTT. Amino acids: CASSLGFLAMNTEAFF. Full variable domain (rest looked up from reference TRBV5-6 and TRBJ1-1): DAGVTQSPTHLIKTRGQQVTLRCSPKSGHDTVSWYQQALGQGPQFIFQYYEEEERQRGNFPDRFSGHQFPNYSSELNVNALLLGDSALYLCASSLGFLAMNTEAFFGQGTRLTVV.

V and J are TRBV5-6 and TRBJ2-5, with 7 nucleotides matching TRBD2. The V gene's germline CDR1 is SGHDT and CDR2 YYEEEE. J lost 4 bases, V lost 5 bases, and 5 bases had no gene match. The CDR3 is made up of 13 amino acids. The DNA for the CDR3 is TGTGCCAGCAGGAAGCGGGGTCCAGAGACCCAGTACTTC. Residues: CASRKRGPETQYF.

This clone was found a few times. The chain recombines TRBV5-1 with TRBJ2-2, with TRBD2 matching over 7 bases. The CDR3 runs to 16 residues. CDR1 and CDR2 (germline): SGHRS, YFSETQ. Trimming at V came to 4 bases and at J to 7 bases, leaving 13 bases not matched to a gene. CDR3 DNA sequence: TGCGCCAGCAGCGCGGGGGACGCCAGCGCCCTCGGGGAGCTGTTTTTT. Protein sequence: CASSAGDASALGELFF. Full variable domain (missing parts from reference TRBV5-1 and TRBJ2-2): KAGVTQTPRYLIKTRGQQVTLSCSPISGHRSVSWYQQTPGQGLQFLFEYFSETQRNKGNFPGRFSGRQFSNSRSEMNVSTLELGDSALYLCASSAGDASALGELFFGEGSRLTVL.

To note about this clone: Other DNA sequences in this sample translate to the same CDR3. The chain recombines TRBV5-1 with TRBJ2-7; tentatively, D is TRBD2 (7 bases). The CDR3 spans 15 residues. Germline CDR1 and CDR2: SGHRS and YFSETQ. The germline V and J ends were trimmed by 2 bases and 1 base, with 13 bases remaining between them. CDR3 loop: CASSFRGRGSYEQYF. DNA for the CDR3: TGCGCCAGCAGCTTTAGGGGGAGGGGGTCCTACGAGCAGTACTTC.

This CDR3 is CASRKDGLNYEQYF. The DNA for the CDR3 is TGTGCCAGTCGTAAGGACGGCCTAAACTACGAGCAGTACTTC. V gene TRBV6-1 combines with J gene TRBJ2-7; D is undetermined. Germline values: CDR1 MNHNS, CDR2 SASEGT. V lost 9 bases, J lost 3 bases, and 18 bases lay in between. The CDR3 runs 14 residues.

Details on this clone: Other DNA sequences in this sample translate to the same CDR3. The rearrangement joins TRBV5-1 to TRBJ2-7; no reliable D call. The V and J ends lost 5 bases and 3 bases respectively, with 9 bases between them. The CDR3 contains 12 residues. Germline V lookup: CDR1 SGHRS, CDR2 YFSETQ. Here the CDR3 DNA reads TGCGCCAGCAGTTCTACAGTCTACGAGCAGTACTTC. As protein: CASSSTVYEQYF.

The chain has TRBV18 and TRBJ1-4; the match to TRBD1 covers 8 bases. V was clipped by 4 bases and J by 8 bases; unmatched bases: 12. The length of the CDR3 is 16 residues. Germline V gives CDR1 KGHSH, CDR2 LQKENI. DNA of the CDR3: TGTGCCAGCTCACTCGGACAGGGCGGGAAACTCGAAAAACTGTTTTTT. Protein sequence: CASSLGQGGKLEKLFF.